This T cell receptor (beta chain) was recovered during a study of follicular helper T cells after annual influenza vaccination. Remarks on this clone: Antigen specificity is unknown.

Time point meaning: 2014-2015 season, pre-vaccination. Sorted blood CD4 subsets were sequenced before and after adults received seasonal inactivated influenza vaccine. Points from the study as a whole: For non-cTfh compartments, undersampling could not be ruled out. ICOS+CD38+ cTfh clonality change tracked circulating plasmablast frequency change. Day 7 ICOS+CD38+ clones were most often found later in ICOS-CD38- cTfh cells.

Some clones are missing from TCRdb's copy, which holds only in-frame ones; the method was immunoSEQ multiplex PCR. The profile shows about 11,000 clones, about 80% of them singletons. This specimen consisted of CXCR5- memory CD4+ T cells sorted from blood, obtained on the day of influenza vaccination. The clonotype comes from an adult who received the influenza vaccine.

The CDR3 region is CASSGGTTNYGYTF. The CDR3, as DNA: TGCGCCAGCAGCGGTGGGACAACTAACTATGGCTACACCTTC. The chain combines TRBV5-1 with TRBJ1-2; D possibly corresponds to TRBD1 (6 bases). Per germline, CDR1 SGHRS and CDR2 YFSETQ. CDR3 length: 14 amino acids. V was trimmed by 4 bases and J by 0 bases, leaving 10 bases between them.